This T cell receptor (beta chain) was obtained from a study of blood T cell repertoires in COVID-19. As for the study in general: The United States, Italy and Spain provided the acute and convalescent COVID-19 samples. Sources were T cells, B-cell-depleted T cells, or PBMCs; the material itself was cDNA or gDNA.

CDR3 size: 14 residues. Germline V CDR1 and CDR2: SGHRS, YFSETQ. The V and J ends lost 0 bases and 8 bases respectively, with 11 bases between them. As concerns this clone: This sample also contains other DNA sequences that code for the same CDR3.

Some clones are missing from TCRdb's copy, which holds only in-frame ones; the method was immunoSEQ multiplex PCR. The repertoire holds approximately 210,000 clones, around 80% seen once, with roughly 7.8% in the top ten. This clonotype was obtained from a woman of 80 years or more with COVID-19, enrolled during active disease. Source material: peripheral blood. The chain has TRBV5-1 and TRBJ1-4; D gene uncertain. CDR3 nucleotide sequence: TGCGCCAGCAGCTTGGGGAGGGTGGGAGAAAAACTGTTTTTT. This sequence encodes CASSLGRVGEKLFF.